These 27 T cell receptor beta chains originate from one sample sequenced in a study of PD-1 blockade in classical Hodgkin lymphoma. Clones were sequenced by immunoSEQ multiplex PCR, and TCRdb holds only the in-frame ones, with some missing. In the table there are about 7,900 clones, around 84% of which are singletons. Relapse was seen in all patients after autologous stem cell transplantation, and brentuximab vedotin exposure was variable. Isolated CD8+ T cells were derived from thawed PBMCs through magnetic negative selection. Source: CD8+ T cells from blood, taken at baseline. The receptor set was obtained from a human donor with classical Hodgkin lymphoma.

This sequence joins TRBV19 and TRBJ2-7; the match to TRBD1 covers 10 bases. The CDR3 loop spans 13 amino acids. Germline lookup yields CDR1 LNHDA and CDR2 SQIVND (reference sequence). The junction had 4 bases not matched to a gene; V was cut back by 6 bases and J by 5 bases. This CDR3 reads CASRRQGANEQYF. The CDR3 nucleotides are TGTGCCAGTAGGAGACAGGGGGCTAACGAGCAGTACTTC.

This chain joins TRBV27 and TRBJ1-5; D call uncertain. Germline V lookup: CDR1 MNHEY, CDR2 SMNVEV (reference sequence). The CDR3 totals 13 residues. V was trimmed by 5 bases and J by 5 bases, leaving 10 bases between them. CDR3 nucleotides: TGTGCCAGCAGTCCCGGTAGATATCAGCCCCAGCATTTT. Translating gives CASSPGRYQPQHF.

The chain has TRBV7-9 and TRBJ1-5; the D gene is possibly TRBD1 (5 bases). The CDR3 sequence is 14 residues long. The germline V gene has CDR1 SEHNR and CDR2 FQNEAQ (reference sequence). With 5 bases removed from V and 1 base from J, the gap between germline ends came to 9 bases. CDR3 sequence (DNA): TGTGCCAGCAGCCTGGGACCGAGCAATCAGCCCCAGCATTTT. This encodes CASSLGPSNQPQHF.

The chain uses TRBV4-1 and TRBJ2-7; D gene ambiguous. The CDR3 loop spans 16 amino acids. V shed 0 bases and J shed 3 bases, with 15 bases lying between them. From germline, CDR1 is MGHRA and CDR2 YSYEKL. CDR3 coding DNA: TGCGCCAGCAGCCAAGAAGCTTCCCCTCGACTCTACGAGCAGTACTTC. It translates to CASSQEASPRLYEQYF.

The count of this clone is one. The rearrangement joins TRBV28 to TRBJ2-5; 11 bases line up with TRBD1. In germline, CDR1 is MDHEN, CDR2 SYDVKM. The CDR3 is made up of 18 amino acids. V lost 6 bases and J lost 0; bases outside the gene matches: 12. The CDR3 sequence is CASSPRWGQGGYQETQYF. In DNA, the CDR3 is TGTGCCAGCAGCCCCCGGTGGGGACAGGGGGGGTACCAAGAGACCCAGTACTTC.

This sequence joins TRBV5-1 and TRBJ2-7, with D uncertain. Germline lookup yields CDR1 SGHRS and CDR2 YFSETQ. V lost 0 bases and J 3 bases, leaving 7 bases between the germline ends. The CDR3 contains 13 residues. CDR3 DNA sequence: TGCGCCAGCAGCTTGGCGGTTGACTACGAGCAGTACTTC. This translates into CASSLAVDYEQYF.

The chain links TRBV4-1 to TRBJ2-7; the D gene is possibly TRBD2 (5 bases). Deletions cut 6 bases from V and 2 bases from J, with 14 bases between. The CDR3 is 14 residues long. CDR1 and CDR2 (germline): MGHRA, YSYEKL. CDR3 protein: CASRDVGETYEQYF. CDR3 nucleotides: TGCGCCAGCAGGGATGTCGGGGAGACCTACGAGCAGTACTTC.

The chain recombines TRBV6-5 with TRBJ1-2; TRBD1 might be the D (5 bases). Germline loops: CDR1 MNHEY, CDR2 SVGAGI. Between the trimmed V and J ends, which lost 1 base and 4 bases, there was a span of 13 bases. This CDR3 has 15 amino acids. The CDR3 loop reads CASSYWRGVGYGYTF. The CDR3 DNA reads as TGTGCCAGCAGTTACTGGAGGGGTGTGGGCTATGGCTACACCTTC.

The J gene is TRBJ1-5, the V gene TRBV11-2; D gene unclear. The CDR3 sequence is 13 residues long. The germline gives CDR1 SGHAT, CDR2 FQNNGV. V shed 0 bases and J shed 5 bases, with 5 bases lying between them. CDR3 in DNA: TGTGCCAGCAGCTTAGAAGTACATCAGCCCCAGCATTTT. Protein sequence: CASSLEVHQPQHF.

This clone was observed a single time. V and J are TRBV28 and TRBJ2-1; TRBD2 is a possible D gene (5 bases). CDR1 is MDHEN, CDR2 SYDVKM, per germline. This CDR3 region has 15 residues. The germline V and J ends were trimmed by 0 bases and 10 bases, with 16 bases remaining between them. The CDR3 protein is CASSLWSAGWEEQFF. The DNA for the CDR3 is TGTGCCAGCAGTTTATGGTCGGCCGGATGGGAGGAGCAGTTCTTC.

DNA of the CDR3: TGTGCCAGCAGCCTTCGGGGGGATGGGTACACTGAAGCTTTCTTT. Translating gives CASSLRGDGYTEAFF. The J gene is TRBJ1-1, the V gene TRBV7-9; TRBD1 might be the D (5 bases). The CDR3 loop spans 15 amino acids. Germline CDR1 is SEHNR and CDR2 is FQNEAQ (reference sequence). The V end lost 5 bases, the J end lost 3 bases, and 16 bases lay between the germline ends. Together with reference TRBV7-9 and TRBJ1-1, the CDR3 gives the full variable domain: DTGVSQNPRHKITKRGQNVTFRCDPISEHNRLYWYRQTLGQGPEFLTYFQNEAQLEKSRLLSDRFSAERPKGSFSTLEIQRTEQGDSAMYLCASSLRGDGYTEAFFGQGTRLTVV.

This clone was detected once. This rearrangement joins TRBV28 to TRBJ2-7, with D possibly TRBD1 on 5 matching bases. This CDR3 has 12 residues. V lost 5 bases and J 4 bases, leaving 9 bases between the germline ends. Per the germline V gene, CDR1 is MDHEN and CDR2 is SYDVKM. The CDR3 DNA follows: TGTGCCAGCAGTCAACAGGTATACGAGCAGTACTTC. As protein: CASSQQVYEQYF.

J is TRBJ2-1 and V is TRBV27; D is unresolved. This CDR3 region has 13 residues. Germline V CDR1 and CDR2: MNHEY, SMNVEV (reference sequence). The V end was cut by 6 bases, the J end by 7 bases, with 13 bases between. The CDR3 sequence is CASSGWPFNEQFF. The CDR3 DNA reads as TGTGCCAGCAGCGGGTGGCCCTTTAATGAGCAGTTCTTC.

The chain recombines TRBV7-6 with TRBJ1-2; TRBD1 matches 12 bases. Germline assignment: CDR1 SGHVS and CDR2 FNYEAQ. The V gene end was trimmed by 1 base and the J gene end by 7 bases; junction bases not matched to a gene: 7. This CDR3 comprises 16 residues. The CDR3 DNA reads as TGTGCCAGCAGCTTAGGACCGGGACAGGGGGCGCGTGGCTACACCTTC. This translates into CASSLGPGQGARGYTF.

The chain employs TRBV2 and TRBJ1-2; TRBD1 might be the D (5 bases). Trimming stripped 6 bases from V and 0 bases from J, with 20 bases between. CDR1 and CDR2 from the germline V gene are SNHLY and FYNNEI. The CDR3 length is 17 residues. The CDR3: CASSHRDGTIANYGYTF. The CDR3 DNA sequence: TGTGCCAGCAGCCACCGGGACGGTACAATAGCTAACTATGGCTACACCTTC.

V gene TRBV19 combines with J gene TRBJ1-1, with TRBD1 identical over 7 bases. This CDR3 is 12 amino acids long. Unmatched junction bases numbered 3, after V lost 10 bases and J lost 1 base. Germline CDR1 reads LNHDA; CDR2 reads SQIVND (reference sequence). The chain's CDR3 is CATRTGNTEAFF. In DNA form, the CDR3 reads TGTGCCACCAGGACAGGGAACACTGAAGCTTTCTTT. Using reference TRBV19 and TRBJ1-1 for the parts outside the CDR3, the full variable domain is DGGITQSPKYLFRKEGQNVTLSCEQNLNHDAMYWYRQDPGQGLRLIYYSQIVNDFQKGDIAEGYSVSREKKESFPLTVTSAQKNPTAFYLCATRTGNTEAFFGQGTRLTVV.

This sequence joins TRBV6-1 and TRBJ2-5; 9 nucleotides line up with TRBD2. The germline CDR1 and CDR2 sequences are MNHNS and SASEGT. The length of the CDR3 is 18 residues. Trimming cost V 0 bases and J 5 bases; bases outside gene matches: 13. The CDR3 spells CASSEALRGAGGLETQYF. The CDR3 DNA reads TGTGCCAGCAGTGAAGCGCTTCGGGGAGCGGGGGGCCTGGAGACCCAGTACTTC.

This clone has only one observation. The J gene is TRBJ2-7, the V gene TRBV7-9; TRBD2 agrees at 15 bases. CDR3 length: 17 amino acids. V lost 6 bases to trimming and J lost 2 bases; unmatched junction nucleotides: 8. From germline, CDR1 is SEHNR and CDR2 FQNEAQ (reference sequence). Here the CDR3 DNA reads TGTGCCAGCAGTTTAAGGACTAGCGGGGGGGAAACCTACGAGCAGTACTTC. Encoded protein: CASSLRTSGGETYEQYF. Drawing the rest from reference TRBV7-9 and TRBJ2-7, the complete variable domain is DTGVSQNPRHKITKRGQNVTFRCDPISEHNRLYWYRQTLGQGPEFLTYFQNEAQLEKSRLLSDRFSAERPKGSFSTLEIQRTEQGDSAMYLCASSLRTSGGETYEQYFGPGTRLTVT.

The chain is built from TRBV27 and TRBJ2-1, with 11 bases fitting TRBD2. CDR3 length: 14 residues. The germline V gene encodes CDR1 MNHEY and CDR2 SMNVEV (reference sequence). The V segment lost 6 bases and the J segment 7 bases; nucleotides outside the gene matches: 5. The CDR3 spells CASRIAGGVNEQFF. The CDR3 coding sequence is TGTGCCAGCAGGATAGCGGGAGGGGTAAATGAGCAGTTCTTC.

The chain uses TRBV7-6 and TRBJ2-7; D is undetermined. V lost 4 bases to trimming and J lost 2 bases, with 3 bases between them. Germline lookup yields CDR1 SGHVS and CDR2 FNYEAQ. This CDR3 has 11 residues. CDR3 loop: CASSSTYEQYF. The CDR3 region has the DNA TGTGCCAGCAGCTCAACCTACGAGCAGTACTTC.

The chain uses TRBV29-1 and TRBJ2-1; D might be TRBD1 or TRBD2, each matching 5 bases. V gave up 6 bases and J gave up 7 bases, with 10 bases separating them. Germline assignment: CDR1 SQVTM and CDR2 ANQGSEA. The CDR3 has 11 residues. This chain's CDR3 is CSVAGANEQFF. CDR3 coding DNA: TGCAGCGTAGCCGGGGCGAATGAGCAGTTCTTC.

This chain links TRBV4-2 with TRBJ2-2; 12 bases are shared with TRBD2. Germline trimming cut 0 bases from V and 7 bases from J; bases unmatched to any gene: 9. Germline V gene lookup returns CDR1 LGHNA and CDR2 YNFKEQ. CDR3 length: 18 residues. CDR3 protein: CASSQDSGLAGLIGELFF. The CDR3 nucleotides read TGTGCCAGCAGCCAAGATAGTGGACTAGCGGGGTTAATCGGGGAGCTGTTTTTT.

The chain joins TRBV28 to TRBJ1-2; 8 nucleotides align to TRBD1. The CDR3 sequence is 13 residues long. The germline V gene encodes CDR1 MDHEN and CDR2 SYDVKM. With V trimmed by 6 bases and J by 4 bases, 4 bases remained unmatched. The CDR3 bases are TGTGCCAGCAGCCCCGGGACAGGCTATGGCTACACCTTC. As protein: CASSPGTGYGYTF.

The genes are TRBV18 and TRBJ2-3, with D maybe TRBD1 (6 bases). This CDR3 spans 17 amino acids. Germline V lookup: CDR1 KGHSH, CDR2 LQKENI. Between the trimmed V and J ends, which lost 6 bases and 1 base, there was a span of 20 bases. The chain's CDR3 is CASSSESTGWGTDTQYF. The CDR3 coding sequence is TGTGCCAGCTCTTCCGAATCCACAGGGTGGGGCACAGATACGCAGTATTTT.

In nucleotides, the CDR3 is TGTGCCAGCAGTGAAAGCGAAATTTCCTACGAGCAGTACTTC. Amino acid sequence: CASSESEISYEQYF. This chain connects TRBV6-1 to TRBJ2-7, with D uncertain. The V gene's germline CDR1 is MNHNS and CDR2 SASEGT. V gave up 2 bases and J gave up 1 base, with 9 bases separating them. CDR3 length: 14 residues.

The chain is built from TRBV25-1 and TRBJ1-6; TRBD1 might be the D (5 bases). The CDR3 length is 14 residues. The V gene lost 8 bases and the J gene lost 3 bases, with 11 bases spanning the gap. In germline, CDR1 is MGHDK, CDR2 SYGVNS. In DNA form, the CDR3 reads TGTGCCAGCTTTGGGGGGTTCTATAATTCACCCCTCCACTTT. Protein: CASFGGFYNSPLHF. The variable domain in full, with the rest retrieved from reference TRBV25-1 and TRBJ1-6, is EADIYQTPRYLVIGTGKKITLECSQTMGHDKMYWYQQDPGMELHLIHYSYGVNSTEKGDLSSESTVSRIRTEHFPLTLESARPSHTSQYLCASFGGFYNSPLHFGNGTRLTVT.

This rearrangement joins TRBV19 to TRBJ1-2, with TRBD1 matching 8 bases. Unmatched junction bases numbered 4, after V lost 10 bases and J lost 0 bases. The CDR3 is 13 amino acids. CDR1 is LNHDA, CDR2 SQIVND, per germline (reference sequence). In DNA form, the CDR3 reads TGTGCCACCCGGGACAGGACTAACTATGGCTACACCTTC. Translated, it gives CATRDRTNYGYTF.